This T cell receptor (beta chain) derives from a study of T-cell memory formation after mild COVID-19. Overall study findings and caveats: SARS-CoV-2 specificity of second-wave clones peaking day 37 was unconfirmed. A subset of responding clones appeared in pre-infection memory, suggesting cross-reactive memory joined.

It was 5'RACE with constant-segment primers that produced the TCR alpha and TCR beta cDNA libraries, which carried sample barcodes and UMIs. TCRdb re-derived calls from the 5' RACE reads in MiXCR, one entry per CDR3 protein. Among nearly 200,000 distinct CDR3 sequences, approximately 20% were seen once, and the ten largest hold 2.4%. To note about this clonotype: Its antigen is unknown.

Germline CDR1 and CDR2: SGHNT and YYREEE (reference sequence). After removal of 1 base from V and 7 bases from J, the junction contained 2 bases not matched to a gene. The CDR3 loop spans 13 amino acids. Source material: PBMCs or a T cell subset sorted from them (not recorded which). The chain links TRBV5-4 to TRBJ2-1; 7 bases match TRBD1. The receptor's source is an adult woman who had mild COVID-19 (a few samples of this study predate the infection). Cell type and time point are not known. CDR3 loop: CASSLMTGNEQFF. The CDR3 DNA reads TGTGCCAGCAGCTTGATGACAGGGAATGAGCAGTTCTTC.